The 15 T cell receptor beta chains below come from one sample, sequenced in a study of Tregs in tolerant kidney transplant recipients. Their cognate antigens are unknown. The assay was immunoSEQ multiplex PCR, and TCRdb's table has in-frame clones only and misses some. The sample shows thousands of clones, less than 50% of them seen only once. Sequenced material: Tregs from blood cultured with allogeneic cells. Receptors were obtained from a human donor in good health.

The rearrangement links TRBV18 to TRBJ2-1; the D is unclear. The CDR3 spans 15 residues. Germline V gives CDR1 KGHSH, CDR2 LQKENI. Trimming took 3 bases from V and 0 from J, leaving 9 bases between them. CDR3 loop: CASSPTGSSYNEQFF. Here the CDR3 DNA reads TGTGCCAGCTCACCCACCGGAAGCTCCTACAATGAGCAGTTCTTC.

By frequency in the sample, this clone is medium-sized. The gene calls are TRBV2 and TRBJ2-3, with a weak D call TRBD1 (5 bases). Germline values: CDR1 SNHLY, CDR2 FYNNEI. The V and J ends lost 3 bases and 7 bases respectively, with 8 bases between them. This CDR3 is built from 12 residues. In DNA form, the CDR3 reads TGTGCCAGCAGTGACAGGGCGAATACGCAGTATTTT. Protein sequence: CASSDRANTQYF.

This clone was counted between two and nine times. The CDR3 spells CASSFGGRAYEQYF. CDR3 bases: TGTGCCAGCAGTTTCGGCGGGAGGGCCTACGAGCAGTACTTC. The rearrangement joins TRBV27 to TRBJ2-7; 9 nucleotides agree with TRBD2. J was trimmed by 2 bases and V by 3 bases; bases with no gene match: 2. This CDR3 is built from 14 residues. Germline loops: CDR1 MNHEY, CDR2 SMNVEV (reference sequence).

The rearrangement links TRBV6-5 to TRBJ1-2; no clear D. Germline V CDR1 and CDR2: MNHEY, SVGAGI. The V end was cut by 2 bases, the J end by 7 bases, with 17 bases between. The CDR3 has 15 residues. The CDR3 here is CASSYRLNRAGGYTF. The CDR3 coding sequence is TGTGCCAGCAGTTACCGACTTAACCGGGCCGGTGGCTACACCTTC.

This clone was seen only a few times. The V gene is TRBV6-5, the J gene TRBJ1-2; 7 positions match TRBD1. The germline V gene has CDR1 MNHEY and CDR2 SVGAGI. V shed 7 bases and J 3 bases; nucleotides not matched to a gene: 8. This CDR3 has 14 residues. CDR3 sequence (DNA): TGTGCCAGCAAGAAGACAGGGTCGGACTATGGCTACACCTTC. This codes for CASKKTGSDYGYTF.

This clone was observed a handful of times. V and J are TRBV27 and TRBJ1-2; 8 bases fit TRBD1. V trimming: 5 bases; J trimming: 1 base; junction bases outside the gene matches: 6. The V gene's germline CDR1 is MNHEY and CDR2 SMNVEV (reference sequence). This CDR3 is built from 15 residues. The CDR3 reads CASSPRTGHNYGYTF. The CDR3 nucleotides read TGTGCCAGCAGTCCCCGGACAGGGCATAACTATGGCTACACCTTC.

J is TRBJ1-1 and V is TRBV5-5; no clear D gene. Germline V gives CDR1 SGHKS, CDR2 YYEKEE (reference sequence). This CDR3 is built from 17 residues. V dropped 0 bases and J dropped 5 bases, with 20 bases sitting between them. The CDR3 DNA reads TGTGCCAGCAGCTTGGCGATGGTAGCCTGGAGAGGGACTGAAGCTTTCTTT. This translates into CASSLAMVAWRGTEAFF.

The chain couples TRBV18 to TRBJ1-1; 7 bases agree with TRBD1. The CDR3 covers 13 residues. V shed 5 bases, J shed 2 bases, and the junction held 2 bases outside the gene matches. The germline V gene encodes CDR1 KGHSH and CDR2 LQKENI. DNA for the CDR3: TGTGCCAGCTCAGGGACAGCTAACACTGAAGCTTTCTTT. Residues: CASSGTANTEAFF.

In this sample, this clone turned up a few times. This chain connects TRBV5-5 to TRBJ1-2; D may be TRBD1 (6 bases). The CDR3 covers 13 residues. CDR1 SGHKS and CDR2 YYEKEE come from the germline V gene (reference sequence). With 5 bases removed from V and 4 bases from J, the gap between germline ends came to 12 bases. This CDR3 is CASSLQGFYGYTF. CDR3 sequence (DNA): TGTGCCAGCAGTCTACAGGGCTTCTATGGCTACACCTTC.

The rearrangement links TRBV7-8 to TRBJ2-3; TRBD2 is a possible D gene (6 bases). V gave up 5 bases and J gave up 2 bases, with 17 bases separating them. The CDR3 covers 16 residues. Germline V gives CDR1 SGHVS, CDR2 FQNEAQ. The CDR3 region is CASSPLAGAATDTQYF. CDR3 nucleotides: TGTGCCAGCAGCCCACTAGCAGGAGCGGCCACAGATACGCAGTATTTT. Looking up the rest from reference TRBV7-8 and TRBJ2-3 gives the full variable domain: GAGVSQSPRYKVAKRGQDVALRCDPISGHVSLFWYQQALGQGPEFLTYFQNEAQLDKSGLPSDRFFAERPEGSVSTLKIQRTQQEDSAVYLCASSPLAGAATDTQYFGPGTRLTVL.

This clone showed up just a few times. The gene calls are TRBV15 and TRBJ1-1; D is ambiguous. With 0 bases removed from V and 8 bases from J, the gap between germline ends came to 16 bases. Germline assignment: CDR1 LNHNV and CDR2 YYDKDF (reference sequence). The CDR3 contains 15 residues. The CDR3 protein is CATSRDLFGGMEAFF. CDR3 bases: TGTGCCACCAGCAGAGATCTGTTCGGCGGTATGGAAGCTTTCTTT.

This clone is classed as large. This CDR3 is CASSERGSGANVLTF. CDR3 in DNA: TGTGCCAGCAGTGAACGGGGATCTGGGGCCAACGTCCTGACTTTC. J is TRBJ2-6 and V is TRBV2; TRBD2 is a possible D gene (5 bases). CDR3 length: 15 residues. CDR1 is SNHLY, CDR2 FYNNEI, per germline. V was trimmed by 2 bases and J by 1 base, leaving 6 bases between them. The complete variable domain, with remaining parts taken from reference TRBV2 and TRBJ2-6, reads EPEVTQTPSHQVTQMGQEVILRCVPISNHLYFYWYRQILGQKVEFLVSFYNNEISEKSEIFDDQFSVERPDGSNFTLKIRSTKLEDSAMYFCASSERGSGANVLTFGAGSRLTVL.

This clone has a handful of counts. The rearrangement joins TRBV19 to TRBJ1-5; D uncertain. The CDR3 contains 14 residues. V was shortened by 2 bases and J by 4 bases, with 9 bases between the two germline ends. Germline V CDR1 and CDR2: LNHDA, SQIVND (reference sequence). CDR3 DNA: TGTGCCAGTAGTATACTCAACAGAAATCAGCCCCAGCATTTT. It yields the protein CASSILNRNQPQHF.

The V gene is TRBV6-5, the J gene TRBJ1-1; D is perhaps TRBD1 (6 bases). The CDR3 extends over 14 amino acids. Germline V gene sequence: CDR1 MNHEY, CDR2 SVGAGI. The V gene lost 2 bases and the J gene lost 5 bases, with 12 bases spanning the gap. CDR3 region: CASSYPGAGTEAFF. The CDR3 coding sequence is TGTGCCAGCAGTTACCCGGGGGCTGGAACTGAAGCTTTCTTT.

The CDR3 DNA reads as TGTGCCAGCAGTAGGGGACAGGGGTGGAACACTGAAGCTTTCTTT. Amino acids: CASSRGQGWNTEAFF. V is TRBV6-5 and J is TRBJ1-1; TRBD1 aligns across 10 bases. The CDR3 length is 15 residues. The V gene's germline CDR1 is MNHEY and CDR2 SVGAGI. J was trimmed by 1 base and V by 5 bases; bases with no gene match: 4.